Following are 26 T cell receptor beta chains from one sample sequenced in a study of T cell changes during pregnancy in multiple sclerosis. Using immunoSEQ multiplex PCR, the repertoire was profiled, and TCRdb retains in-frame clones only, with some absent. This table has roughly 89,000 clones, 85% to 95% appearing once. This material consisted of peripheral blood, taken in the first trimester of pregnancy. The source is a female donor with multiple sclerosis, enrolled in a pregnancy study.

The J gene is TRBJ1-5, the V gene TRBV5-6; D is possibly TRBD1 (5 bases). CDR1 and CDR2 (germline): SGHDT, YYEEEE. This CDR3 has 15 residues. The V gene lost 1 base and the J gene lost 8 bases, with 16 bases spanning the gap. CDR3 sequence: CASSLNGGWMEPQHF. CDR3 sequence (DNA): TGTGCCAGCAGCTTGAATGGGGGGTGGATGGAGCCCCAGCATTTT.

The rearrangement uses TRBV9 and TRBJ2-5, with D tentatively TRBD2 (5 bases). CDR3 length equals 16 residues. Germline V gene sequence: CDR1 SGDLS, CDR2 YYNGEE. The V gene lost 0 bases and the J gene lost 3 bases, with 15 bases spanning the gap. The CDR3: CASSVAGSNAKETQYF. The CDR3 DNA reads TGTGCCAGCAGCGTAGCGGGGAGTAATGCCAAAGAGACCCAGTACTTC.

CDR3 sequence reads: CAWSVKQGAGSPKYEQYF. DNA of the CDR3: TGTGCCTGGAGTGTAAAACAGGGGGCCGGCTCGCCCAAATACGAGCAGTACTTC. V and J are TRBV30 and TRBJ2-7; 9 nucleotides match TRBD1. There are 18 residues in the CDR3. Germline V gene lookup returns CDR1 GTSNPN and CDR2 SVGIG (reference sequence). Trimming removed 0 bases from V and 4 bases from J; junction bases left unmatched: 16.

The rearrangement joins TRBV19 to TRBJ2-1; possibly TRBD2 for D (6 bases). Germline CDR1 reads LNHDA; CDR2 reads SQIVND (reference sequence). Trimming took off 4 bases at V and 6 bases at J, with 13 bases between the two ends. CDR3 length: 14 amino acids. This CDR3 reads CASSTASTSNEQFF. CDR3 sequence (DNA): TGTGCCAGTAGTACCGCCTCGACTAGCAATGAGCAGTTCTTC.

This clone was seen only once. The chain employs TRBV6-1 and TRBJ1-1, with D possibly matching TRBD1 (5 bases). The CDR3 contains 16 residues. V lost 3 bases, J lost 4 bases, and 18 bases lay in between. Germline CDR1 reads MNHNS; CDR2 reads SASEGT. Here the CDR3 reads CASSDDSGFRTTEAFF. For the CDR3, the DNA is TGTGCCAGCAGTGATGACAGTGGCTTTAGGACCACTGAAGCTTTCTTT.

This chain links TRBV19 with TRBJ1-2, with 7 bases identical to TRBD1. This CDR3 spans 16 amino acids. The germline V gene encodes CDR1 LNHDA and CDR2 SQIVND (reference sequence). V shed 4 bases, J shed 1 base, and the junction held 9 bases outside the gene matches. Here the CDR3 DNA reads TGTGCCAGTAGTACCCGACAGGGCGAAATTAACTATGGCTACACCTTC. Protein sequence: CASSTRQGEINYGYTF. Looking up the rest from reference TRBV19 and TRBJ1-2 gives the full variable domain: DGGITQSPKYLFRKEGQNVTLSCEQNLNHDAMYWYRQDPGQGLRLIYYSQIVNDFQKGDIAEGYSVSREKKESFPLTVTSAQKNPTAFYLCASSTRQGEINYGYTFGSGTRLTVV.

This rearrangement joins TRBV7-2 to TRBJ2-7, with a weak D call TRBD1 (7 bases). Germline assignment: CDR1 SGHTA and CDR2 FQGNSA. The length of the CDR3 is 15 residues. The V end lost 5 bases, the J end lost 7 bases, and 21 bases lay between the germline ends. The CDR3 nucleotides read TGTGCCAGCAGCAGGGCGGGACAGAGGACGTGGGAGCAGTACTTC. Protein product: CASSRAGQRTWEQYF.

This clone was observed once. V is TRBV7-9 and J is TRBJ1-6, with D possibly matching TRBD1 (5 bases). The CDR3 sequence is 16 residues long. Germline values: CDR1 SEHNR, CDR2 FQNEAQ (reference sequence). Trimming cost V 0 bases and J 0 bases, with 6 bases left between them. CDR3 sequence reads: CASSLAGGSYNSPLHF. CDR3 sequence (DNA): TGTGCCAGCAGCTTAGCCGGGGGCTCCTATAATTCACCCCTCCACTTT.

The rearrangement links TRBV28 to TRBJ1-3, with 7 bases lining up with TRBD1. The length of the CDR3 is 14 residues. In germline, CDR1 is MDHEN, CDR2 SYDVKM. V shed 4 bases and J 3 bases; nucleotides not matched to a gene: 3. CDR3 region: CASSSQGIGNTIYF. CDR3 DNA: TGTGCCAGCAGTTCACAGGGGATTGGAAACACCATATATTTT.

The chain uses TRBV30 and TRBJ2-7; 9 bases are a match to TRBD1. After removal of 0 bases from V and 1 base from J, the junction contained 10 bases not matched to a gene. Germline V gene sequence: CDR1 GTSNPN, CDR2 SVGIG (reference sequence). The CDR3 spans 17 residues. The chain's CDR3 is CAWSVRRTGAGSYEQYF. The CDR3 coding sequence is TGTGCCTGGAGTGTAAGGAGGACAGGGGCCGGGTCCTACGAGCAGTACTTC.

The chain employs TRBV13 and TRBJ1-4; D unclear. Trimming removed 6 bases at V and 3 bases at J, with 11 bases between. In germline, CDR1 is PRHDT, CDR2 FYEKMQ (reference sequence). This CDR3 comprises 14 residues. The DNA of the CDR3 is TGTGCCAGCAGGGGTGGCGGAGCTAATGAAAAACTGTTTTTT. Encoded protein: CASRGGGANEKLFF.

The CDR3: CASRWGPYEQYF. In DNA form, the CDR3 reads TGTGCCAGCAGATGGGGCCCCTACGAGCAGTACTTC. The chain employs TRBV5-8 and TRBJ2-7; TRBD1 is a possible D gene (5 bases). Germline assignment: CDR1 SGHTS and CDR2 YDEGEE. The CDR3 has 12 residues. Trimming took 5 bases from V and 2 from J, leaving 8 bases between them.

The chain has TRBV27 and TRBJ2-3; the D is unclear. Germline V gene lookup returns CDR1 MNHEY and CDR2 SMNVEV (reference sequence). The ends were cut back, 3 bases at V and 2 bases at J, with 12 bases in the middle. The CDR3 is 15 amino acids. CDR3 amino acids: CASSLVFPDTDTQYF. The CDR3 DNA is TGTGCCAGCAGTTTGGTTTTCCCAGACACAGATACGCAGTATTTT.

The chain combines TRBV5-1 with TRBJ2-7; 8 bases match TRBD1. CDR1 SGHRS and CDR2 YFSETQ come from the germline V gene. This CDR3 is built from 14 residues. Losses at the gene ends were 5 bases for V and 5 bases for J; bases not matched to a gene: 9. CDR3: CASSRRTGYHEQYF. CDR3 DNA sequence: TGCGCCAGCAGTCGGCGGACAGGGTACCACGAGCAGTACTTC.

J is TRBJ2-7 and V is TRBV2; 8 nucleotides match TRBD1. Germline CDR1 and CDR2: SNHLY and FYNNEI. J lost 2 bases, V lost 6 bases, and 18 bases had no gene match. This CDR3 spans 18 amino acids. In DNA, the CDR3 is TGTGCCAGCAGCGGCCCTGGGACAGGTGGGATTACGGCCTACGAGCAGTACTTC. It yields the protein CASSGPGTGGITAYEQYF.

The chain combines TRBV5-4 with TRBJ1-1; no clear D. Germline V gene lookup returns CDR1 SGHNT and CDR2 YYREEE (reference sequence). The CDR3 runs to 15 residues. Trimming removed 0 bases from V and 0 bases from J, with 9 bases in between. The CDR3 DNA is TGTGCCAGCAGCTTGGTGGGGAGGGTGAACACTGAAGCTTTCTTT. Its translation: CASSLVGRVNTEAFF. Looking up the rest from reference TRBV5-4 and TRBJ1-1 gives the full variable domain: ETGVTQSPTHLIKTRGQQVTLRCSSQSGHNTVSWYQQALGQGPQFIFQYYREEENGRGNFPPRFSGLQFPNYSSELNVNALELDDSALYLCASSLVGRVNTEAFFGQGTRLTVV.

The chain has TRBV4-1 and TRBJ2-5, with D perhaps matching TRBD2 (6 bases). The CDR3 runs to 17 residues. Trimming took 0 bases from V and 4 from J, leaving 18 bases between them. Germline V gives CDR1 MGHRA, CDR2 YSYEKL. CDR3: CASSQEGATSRVETQYF. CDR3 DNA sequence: TGCGCCAGCAGCCAAGAAGGTGCGACTAGTAGGGTAGAGACCCAGTACTTC.

The CDR3 is CAWSDAGARTEAFF. DNA of the CDR3: TGTGCCTGGAGTGACGCAGGGGCAAGGACTGAAGCTTTCTTT. The V gene is TRBV30, the J gene TRBJ1-1; TRBD1 is a possible D gene (6 bases). The ends were cut back, 1 base at V and 5 bases at J, with 14 bases in the middle. The germline CDR1 and CDR2 sequences are GTSNPN and SVGIG (reference sequence). This CDR3 comprises 14 residues. Looking up the rest from reference TRBV30 and TRBJ1-1 gives the full variable domain: SQTIHQWPATLVQPVGSPLSLECTVEGTSNPNLYWYRQAAGRGLQLLFYSVGIGQISSEVPQNLSASRPQDRQFILSSKKLLLSDSGFYLCAWSDAGARTEAFFGQGTRLTVV.

CDR3 DNA: TGTGCCAGCAGTGCGGGTGAACCCGGGGAGCTGTTTTTT. This gives the protein CASSAGEPGELFF. The rearrangement links TRBV9 to TRBJ2-2; a possible D gene is TRBD2 (5 bases). CDR3 length: 13 amino acids. Germline CDR1 reads SGDLS; CDR2 reads YYNGEE. V gave up 5 bases and J gave up 6 bases, with 11 bases separating them.

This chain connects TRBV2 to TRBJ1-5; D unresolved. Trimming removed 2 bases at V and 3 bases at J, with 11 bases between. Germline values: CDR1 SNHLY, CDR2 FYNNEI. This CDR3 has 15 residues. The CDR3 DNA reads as TGTGCCAGCAGTGAAAGAGGGTTTACCAATCAGCCCCAGCATTTT. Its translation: CASSERGFTNQPQHF.

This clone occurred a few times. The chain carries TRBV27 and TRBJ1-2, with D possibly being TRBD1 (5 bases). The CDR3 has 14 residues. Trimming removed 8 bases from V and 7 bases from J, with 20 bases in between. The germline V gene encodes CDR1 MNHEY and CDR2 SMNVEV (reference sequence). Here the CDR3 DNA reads TGTGCCAGCCATGGGGCCAGAACGTCCGGTGGCTACACCTTC. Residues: CASHGARTSGGYTF.

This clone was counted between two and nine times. In nucleotides, the CDR3 is TGTGCCAGCAGGGAGATCCTTGGTGAAAAACTGTTTTTT. Translated, it gives CASREILGEKLFF. The rearrangement uses TRBV2 and TRBJ1-4; D remains ambiguous. Trimming left V 6 bases short and J 7 bases short, with 12 bases between. The CDR3 is 13 residues long. Germline CDR1 SNHLY, CDR2 FYNNEI.

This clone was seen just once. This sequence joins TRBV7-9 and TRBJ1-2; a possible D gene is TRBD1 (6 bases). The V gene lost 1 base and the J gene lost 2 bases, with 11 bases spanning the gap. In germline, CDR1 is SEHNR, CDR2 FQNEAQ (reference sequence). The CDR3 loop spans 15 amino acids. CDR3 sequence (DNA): TGTGCCAGCAGCTTAGGGGTGGGGGCGAACTATGGCTACACCTTC. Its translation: CASSLGVGANYGYTF.

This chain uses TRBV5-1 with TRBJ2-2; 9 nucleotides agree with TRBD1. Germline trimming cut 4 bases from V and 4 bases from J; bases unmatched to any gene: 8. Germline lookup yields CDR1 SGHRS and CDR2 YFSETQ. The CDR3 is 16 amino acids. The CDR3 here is CASSAAGTGSTGELFF. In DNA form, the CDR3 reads TGCGCCAGCAGCGCAGCCGGGACAGGGTCCACCGGGGAGCTGTTTTTT.

DNA for the CDR3: TGTGCCAGCAGTCCCCGGGACTCCAGTGACACCATATATTTT. This codes for CASSPRDSSDTIYF. The rearrangement joins TRBV6-5 to TRBJ1-3, with D maybe TRBD1 (5 bases). The CDR3 loop spans 14 amino acids. The ends were cut back, 5 bases at V and 8 bases at J, with 16 bases in the middle. CDR1 is MNHEY, CDR2 SVGAGI, per germline.

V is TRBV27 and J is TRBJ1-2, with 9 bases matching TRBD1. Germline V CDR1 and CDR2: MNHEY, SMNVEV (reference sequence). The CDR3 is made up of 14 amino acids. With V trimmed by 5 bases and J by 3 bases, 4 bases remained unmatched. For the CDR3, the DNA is TGTGCCAGCAGTGTCGACAGGGGGGACTATGGCTACACCTTC. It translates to CASSVDRGDYGYTF.